The 3 T cell receptor beta chains below were found in one sample sequenced in a study of response to subunit inactivated influenza vaccine. MiXCR, run by TCRdb on the RT-PCR reads, gives a single entry per CDR3 protein. The sample shows about 520,000 distinct CDR3 sequences, 6.5% to 8% of them seen only once. This specimen was PBMCs from blood, taken around 2 years after vaccination. The origin of the receptors is a man between 50 and 69 years old who received an inactivated influenza vaccine.

This chain links TRBV12-3 or TRBV12-4 with TRBJ2-7; the D call may be TRBD1 or TRBD2 (5 bases each). V was clipped by 6 bases and J by 4 bases, with 19 bases between them. The CDR3 runs 15 residues. The CDR3 DNA follows: TGTGCCAGCAGACCAGGGACGGCGACCAGGTACGAGCAGTACTTC. Protein: CASRPGTATRYEQYF.

In this sample, this clonotype turned up many times. The V gene is TRBV12-3 or TRBV12-4, the J gene TRBJ2-7; D tentatively fits TRBD1 or TRBD2 (5 bases each). With 5 bases removed from V and 2 bases from J, the gap between germline ends came to 16 bases. This CDR3 is 15 amino acids long. CDR3 bases: TGTGCCAGCAGTAACCGATCGGGACGAACCTACGAGCAGTACTTC. This translates into CASSNRSGRTYEQYF.

J is TRBJ2-2 and V is TRBV23-1; no clear D. Being an ORF, TRBV23-1 has a function that is uncertain. This CDR3 has 14 amino acids. Trimming left V 3 bases short and J 4 bases short, with 9 bases between. As DNA, the CDR3 is TGCGCCAGCAGTCATGGGGAAAGCACCGGGGAGCTGTTTTTT. Translated: CASSHGESTGELFF.